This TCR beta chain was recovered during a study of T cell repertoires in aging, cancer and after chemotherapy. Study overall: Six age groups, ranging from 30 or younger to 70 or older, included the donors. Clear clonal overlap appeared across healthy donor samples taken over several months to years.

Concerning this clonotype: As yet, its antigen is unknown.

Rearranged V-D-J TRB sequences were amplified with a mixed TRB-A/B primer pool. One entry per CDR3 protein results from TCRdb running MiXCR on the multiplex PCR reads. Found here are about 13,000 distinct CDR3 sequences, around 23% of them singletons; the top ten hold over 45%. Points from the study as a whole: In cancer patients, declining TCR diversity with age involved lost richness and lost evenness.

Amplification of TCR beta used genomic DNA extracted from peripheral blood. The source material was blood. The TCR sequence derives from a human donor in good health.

This chain's CDR3 is CASSVFHGDNQPQHF. CDR3 coding DNA: TGTGCCAGCAGTGTTTTTCACGGTGATAATCAGCCCCAGCATTTT. V usage is TRBV6-1 and J usage is TRBJ1-5; no definite D call. V lost 4 bases to trimming and J lost 4 bases, with 14 bases between them. Looked up from germline, CDR1 is MNHNS and CDR2 is SASEGT. The CDR3 is 15 residues long.